A selection of T cell receptor beta chains follows, all from one sample in a study of blood T cell repertoires in COVID-19. Repertoires were generated with immunoSEQ multiplex PCR, while TCRdb's copy carries only in-frame clones and drops some. Here the sample spans 110,000 to 150,000 clones, under 90% being singletons. Sequencing used peripheral blood. The receptors here all came from a man aged 70-80 years who had recovered from COVID-19. The CDR3 runs from the conserved cysteine through the conserved F or W. Fields, in order: clone size, V gene, D gene, J gene, CDR3 DNA, CDR3 protein. The D gene is left open where the match is weak. The listing skips clone size in some rows; elsewhere it reads once, few, many or a size class.

.	TRBV27	.	TRBJ2-7	TGTGCCAGCAGTTTATCGTTGGCAGGGGTATACGAGCAGTACTTC	CASSLSLAGVYEQYF
.	TRBV19	TRBD1	TRBJ2-3	TGTGCCAGTAGTATAGCACAGGGGGCAGGAGATACGCAGTATTTT	CASSIAQGAGDTQYF
.	TRBV19	TRBD2	TRBJ2-2	TGTGCCAGTAGTATGACTAGCGGCGGGGAGCTGTTTTTT	CASSMTSGGELFF
.	TRBV7-2	.	TRBJ2-2	TGTGCCAGCAAGGCCCGGGGAATCGCCGGGGAGCTGTTTTTT	CASKARGIAGELFF
.	TRBV7-9	.	TRBJ1-1	TGTGCCAGCAGCTCACGAGGCAGGAACACTGAAGCTTTCTTT	CASSSRGRNTEAFF
.	TRBV27	.	TRBJ2-2	TGTGCCAGCAGTCCCCAGGGAACCGGGGAGCTGTTTTTT	CASSPQGTGELFF
once	TRBV10-3	TRBD2	TRBJ2-3	TGTGCCATCAGAGACCTAGCGGCAGATACGCAGTATTTT	CAIRDLAADTQYF
.	TRBV4-3	TRBD1	TRBJ2-5	TGCGCCACCAGGTCTCAACAGGGGGACCAAGAGACCCAGTACTTC	CATRSQQGDQETQYF
few	TRBV18	.	TRBJ1-3	TGTGCCAGCTCATTACCTACAGGGTACTCTGGAAACACCATATATTTT	CASSLPTGYSGNTIYF
once	TRBV7-9	TRBD2	TRBJ2-3	TGTGCCAGCAGCCCTGGACTAGAGGTAGATACGCAGTATTTT	CASSPGLEVDTQYF
.	TRBV6-1	TRBD2	TRBJ2-5	TGTGCCAGCAGTGAAGCGGGCGGGAGGGAGACCCAGTACTTC	CASSEAGGRETQYF
.	TRBV6-2/TRBV6-3	.	TRBJ2-6	TGTGCCAGCAGCAACCTACAGGGCTTCTCCTCTGGGGCCAACGTCCTGACTTTC	CASSNLQGFSSGANVLTF
.	TRBV28	TRBD2	TRBJ2-3	TGTGCCAGCAAGGGCGGTCTGACTAGCGCAGATACGCAGTATTTT	CASKGGLTSADTQYF
few	TRBV19	.	TRBJ1-4	TGTGCCAGTAGTTTCTCCGCAGGGATTGGAGAAAAACTGTTTTTT	CASSFSAGIGEKLFF
.	TRBV6-5	.	TRBJ1-2	TGTGCCAGCAGCAATTACGGTGTGGAGGAAGGCTACACCTTC	CASSNYGVEEGYTF
.	TRBV5-1	.	TRBJ2-2	TGCGCCAGCAGCTTGATACCCAGTAACACCGGGGAGCTGTTTTTT	CASSLIPSNTGELFF
.	TRBV18	.	TRBJ2-7	TGTGCCAGCTCACTCACGAGTGATAGTTCCTACGAGCAGTACTTC	CASSLTSDSSYEQYF
.	TRBV19	TRBD2	TRBJ2-5	TGTGCCAGTAGTATCTGGGGGGGGGAGACCCAGTACTTC	CASSIWGGETQYF